This T cell receptor beta chain came from a study of response to subunit inactivated influenza vaccine. Whole-study results and caveats: A suggestion made by the authors is that each seasonal influenza vaccination recruits few new T cells.

V was cut by 1 base and J by 0 bases, with 9 bases left in between. CDR1 SGHVS and CDR2 FQNEAQ come from the germline V gene. The CDR3 is 15 residues long. This clonotype was seen more than once but under ten times. Antigen specificity is unknown. Each CDR3 protein gets one entry after TCRdb re-called the RT-PCR reads with MiXCR. The table includes 600,000 to 850,000 distinct CDR3 sequences, 14% detected once. This sample comprised PBMCs from blood, obtained 14 to 15 days before vaccination. This clonotype was obtained from a man between 45 and 60 years old who received an inactivated influenza vaccine. This rearrangement joins TRBV7-8 to TRBJ1-1; D is undetermined. The CDR3 loop is CASSLGIRMNTEAFF. DNA for the CDR3: TGTGCCAGCAGCTTAGGAATCCGCATGAACACTGAAGCTTTCTTT.